This is a list of T cell receptor beta chains from one sample in a study of CD8+ T cells in alopecia areata. Data came from immunoSEQ multiplex PCR; TCRdb stores just in-frame clones and leaves some out. The sample records 140,000 to 150,000 clones, over 80% being singletons. This material consisted of CD8+ T cells sorted from blood, taken at week 0. These receptors were taken from a human donor with alopecia areata. The CDR3 runs from the conserved cysteine through the conserved F or W. The D gene is left open where the match is weak. Expanded clones get a size class; other rows say once, few or many, or leave the size out.

D gene: TRBD2; V gene: TRBV29-1; clone size: -; J gene: TRBJ2-7; CDR3 DNA: TGCAGCGTTCATAGACTAGCGGGAGACGAGCAGTACTTC; CDR3 protein: CSVHRLAGDEQYF
D gene: -; V gene: TRBV27; clone size: -; J gene: TRBJ2-5; CDR3 DNA: TGTGCCAGCAGTTTAGCAGGGAGAGAGACCCAGTACTTC; CDR3 protein: CASSLAGRETQYF
D gene: -; V gene: TRBV27; clone size: -; J gene: TRBJ2-2; CDR3 DNA: TGTGCCAGCAGTTTTCAGAGTCTTACCACCGGGGAGCTGTTTTTT; CDR3 protein: CASSFQSLTTGELFF
D gene: -; V gene: TRBV25-1; clone size: -; J gene: TRBJ1-4; CDR3 DNA: TGTGCCAGCAGTGAACCGGGACAAAAGTCGAAACTGTTTTTT; CDR3 protein: CASSEPGQKSKLFF
D gene: -; V gene: TRBV27; clone size: -; J gene: TRBJ2-3; CDR3 DNA: TGTGCCAGCAGTCCCCGACAGGACTACACAGATACGCAGTATTTT; CDR3 protein: CASSPRQDYTDTQYF
D gene: TRBD2; V gene: TRBV11-2; clone size: -; J gene: TRBJ2-7; CDR3 DNA: TGTGCCAGCAGCTTAGGGGGGACTAGCGGGTACGAGCAGTACTTC; CDR3 protein: CASSLGGTSGYEQYF
D gene: -; V gene: TRBV2; clone size: -; J gene: TRBJ2-7; CDR3 DNA: TGTGCCAGCAGTGTAGGTACCTCGTCAGGGGAGCAGTACTTC; CDR3 protein: CASSVGTSSGEQYF
D gene: -; V gene: TRBV9; clone size: -; J gene: TRBJ2-7; CDR3 DNA: TGTGCCAGCAGCGCCCCCGGACAGCCCTACGAGCAGTACTTC; CDR3 protein: CASSAPGQPYEQYF
D gene: TRBD2; V gene: TRBV18; clone size: -; J gene: TRBJ2-7; CDR3 DNA: TGTGCCAGCTCACCACCGGGCGGGAGGTACTCCTACGAGCAGTACTTC; CDR3 protein: CASSPPGGRYSYEQYF
D gene: TRBD1; V gene: TRBV7-9; clone size: few; J gene: TRBJ1-1; CDR3 DNA: TGTGCCAGCAGCGGGACAGGGGGCGAAGCTTTCTTT; CDR3 protein: CASSGTGGEAFF
D gene: -; V gene: TRBV7-2; clone size: once; J gene: TRBJ2-7; CDR3 DNA: TGTGCCAGCAGCTTCCCGGGCTCCTACGAGCAGTACTTC; CDR3 protein: CASSFPGSYEQYF
D gene: -; V gene: TRBV25-1; clone size: -; J gene: TRBJ2-5; CDR3 DNA: TGTGCCAGCAGTGAAGGGTTTCGGGAGACCCAGTACTTC; CDR3 protein: CASSEGFRETQYF
D gene: -; V gene: TRBV2; clone size: -; J gene: TRBJ2-1; CDR3 DNA: TGTGCCAGCAGTGAACCACTGGACGGGAGCTTGGGCAATGAGCAGTTCTTC; CDR3 protein: CASSEPLDGSLGNEQFF
D gene: -; V gene: TRBV7-2; clone size: few; J gene: TRBJ2-3; CDR3 DNA: TGTGCCAGCAGCTCCCTTCTTGGAGATACGCAGTATTTT; CDR3 protein: CASSSLLGDTQYF
D gene: -; V gene: TRBV7-9; clone size: -; J gene: TRBJ2-7; CDR3 DNA: TGTGCCAGCAGCTCAGACCCCTACGAGCAGTACTTC; CDR3 protein: CASSSDPYEQYF
D gene: TRBD2; V gene: TRBV19; clone size: -; J gene: TRBJ2-5; CDR3 DNA: TGTGCCAGTAGTATAAACGTACTAGCGGAGACGCAAGAGACCCAGTACTTC; CDR3 protein: CASSINVLAETQETQYF
D gene: TRBD2; V gene: TRBV7-7; clone size: -; J gene: TRBJ2-1; CDR3 DNA: TGTGCTAGCAGCCCCCTCGGGACTAGCGGACCGCTCTTGGATGAGCAGTTCTTC; CDR3 protein: CASSPLGTSGPLLDEQFF
D gene: -; V gene: TRBV11-2; clone size: -; J gene: TRBJ1-2; CDR3 DNA: TGTGCCAGCAGCTCGTTGGACAAAGACCTGCTCTATGGCTACACCTTC; CDR3 protein: CASSSLDKDLLYGYTF
D gene: -; V gene: TRBV5-1; clone size: once; J gene: TRBJ1-3; CDR3 DNA: TGCGCCAGCAGCCCGGGACGGATCTCTGGAAACACCATATATTTT; CDR3 protein: CASSPGRISGNTIYF
D gene: -; V gene: TRBV5-4; clone size: -; J gene: TRBJ2-7; CDR3 DNA: TGTGCCAGCAGCTTTGGGACGAGGGGCTACGAGCAGTACTTC; CDR3 protein: CASSFGTRGYEQYF
D gene: -; V gene: TRBV5-1; clone size: -; J gene: TRBJ2-3; CDR3 DNA: TGCGCCAGCAGCTTGGGGGCAGGTGCAGATACGCAGTATTTT; CDR3 protein: CASSLGAGADTQYF
D gene: -; V gene: TRBV7-6; clone size: -; J gene: TRBJ2-2; CDR3 DNA: TGTGCCAGCAGCTTAAGACTTCCCCGATCCTCCCTTAACACCGGGGAGCTGTTTTTT; CDR3 protein: CASSLRLPRSSLNTGELFF
D gene: -; V gene: TRBV20-1; clone size: -; J gene: TRBJ2-7; CDR3 DNA: TGCAGTGCTAGGGAGGGCTACGAGCAGTACTTC; CDR3 protein: CSAREGYEQYF
D gene: TRBD1; V gene: TRBV27; clone size: -; J gene: TRBJ2-5; CDR3 DNA: TGTGCCAGCAGTTTGATGTGGGGACAGGGAGAGACCCAGTACTTC; CDR3 protein: CASSLMWGQGETQYF
D gene: -; V gene: TRBV29-1; clone size: -; J gene: TRBJ1-1; CDR3 DNA: TGCAGCGTTGGGGGAGAGGGGACTGAAGCTTTCTTT; CDR3 protein: CSVGGEGTEAFF
D gene: -; V gene: TRBV19; clone size: -; J gene: TRBJ1-2; CDR3 DNA: TGTGCCAGCCGGAAGGAACTGACATCTCATGGCTACACCTTC; CDR3 protein: CASRKELTSHGYTF
D gene: -; V gene: TRBV2; clone size: -; J gene: TRBJ2-3; CDR3 DNA: TGTGCCAGCAGTGAGGCCGACAGCCCCTATACGCAGTATTTT; CDR3 protein: CASSEADSPYTQYF
D gene: -; V gene: TRBV27; clone size: once; J gene: TRBJ2-2; CDR3 DNA: TGTGCCAGCAGCGGGGCGTACGGGGAGCTGTTTTTT; CDR3 protein: CASSGAYGELFF
D gene: -; V gene: TRBV15; clone size: -; J gene: TRBJ2-2; CDR3 DNA: TGTGCCACCAGAGTGACTTCAGGAATAAACACCGGGGAGCTGTTTTTT; CDR3 protein: CATRVTSGINTGELFF
D gene: TRBD2; V gene: TRBV27; clone size: -; J gene: TRBJ2-1; CDR3 DNA: TGTGCCAGCAGTTTTGGGCCTAGCGGAAACAATGAGCAGTTCTTC; CDR3 protein: CASSFGPSGNNEQFF
D gene: -; V gene: TRBV2; clone size: -; J gene: TRBJ1-1; CDR3 DNA: TGTGCCAGCAGTCCTGTGGGGGTCAAAGGGGACACTGAAGCTTTCTTT; CDR3 protein: CASSPVGVKGDTEAFF
D gene: -; V gene: TRBV27; clone size: -; J gene: TRBJ2-7; CDR3 DNA: TGTGCCAGCAGTCCGGGGCGAGGGGACTACGAGCAGTACTTC; CDR3 protein: CASSPGRGDYEQYF
D gene: -; V gene: TRBV30; clone size: -; J gene: TRBJ1-3; CDR3 DNA: TGTGCCTGGGGGGACATTGGAAACACCATATATTTT; CDR3 protein: CAWGDIGNTIYF